This entry features one T cell receptor (beta chain) sequence. Its antigen remains unknown. The data derive from a study of T cell responses to AZD1222 COVID-19 vaccine. Some clones are missing from TCRdb's copy, which holds only in-frame ones; the method was immunoSEQ multiplex PCR. The sample yields around 78,000 clones, about nine tenths seen once. Germline V gene lookup returns CDR1 SEHNR and CDR2 FQNEAQ (reference sequence). V shed 1 base, J shed 1 base, and the junction held 5 bases outside the gene matches. The CDR3 spans 17 residues. Study observations and caveats: The repertoires were collected only after the peak T cell response. Just 5 to 7 people given AZD1222 tested seropositive at baseline.

The specimen was peripheral blood, collected on day 0 of AZD1222 vaccination. The receptor's source is an adult in good health. The chain joins TRBV7-9 to TRBJ2-1; TRBD2 matches at 9 bases. CDR3: CASSLGGSGRSYNEQFF. CDR3 bases: TGTGCCAGCAGCTTAGGGGGTAGCGGGAGATCCTACAATGAGCAGTTCTTC.